These 10 T cell receptor beta chains share one sample of origin, sequenced in a study of blood T cell repertoires in COVID-19. Measured with immunoSEQ multiplex PCR; TCRdb has only the in-frame clones, and not every one. The repertoire has 50,000 to 60,000 clones, about nine tenths of them found once; the top ten carry around 8.5%. The sequenced sample was peripheral blood. Receptors were obtained from a man aged 55 to 69 with active COVID-19.

The genes are TRBV7-6 and TRBJ1-3; tentatively, D is TRBD1 (6 bases). Germline lookup yields CDR1 SGHVS and CDR2 FNYEAQ. Trimming took off 5 bases at V and 5 bases at J, with 10 bases between the two ends. The CDR3 extends over 13 amino acids. The CDR3 spells CASSLGHRNTIYF. CDR3 DNA sequence: TGTGCCAGCAGCCTGGGACACAGAAACACCATATATTTT. Together with reference TRBV7-6 and TRBJ1-3, the CDR3 gives the full variable domain: GAGVSQSPRYKVTKRGQDVALRCDPISGHVSLYWYRQALGQGPEFLTYFNYEAQQDKSGLPNDRFSAERPEGSISTLTIQRTEQRDSAMYRCASSLGHRNTIYFGEGSWLTVV.

The chain is built from TRBV15 and TRBJ2-5; TRBD1 is a possible D gene (6 bases). Trimming took off 5 bases at V and 1 base at J, with 11 bases between the two ends. The germline CDR1 and CDR2 sequences are LNHNV and YYDKDF (reference sequence). CDR3 size: 14 residues. The CDR3 bases are TGTGCCACCAGCGTCAGACAGGTCCAAGAGACCCAGTACTTC. Residues: CATSVRQVQETQYF. Full variable domain (rest looked up from reference TRBV15 and TRBJ2-5): DAMVIQNPRYQVTQFGKPVTLSCSQTLNHNVMYWYQQKSSQAPKLLFHYYDKDFNNEADTPDNFQSRRPNTSFCFLDIRSPGLGDTAMYLCATSVRQVQETQYFGPGTRLLVL.

CDR3 in DNA: TGTGCCAGCAGCCAAGTTAGCGGGAGTCTTAATGAGCAGTTCTTC. The encoded protein is CASSQVSGSLNEQFF. V is TRBV7-6 and J is TRBJ2-1; 9 positions agree with TRBD2. With 5 bases clipped from V and 7 bases from J, the junction kept 9 bases outside the gene matches. This CDR3 contains 15 residues. CDR1 is SGHVS and CDR2 is FNYEAQ in the germline V gene.

J is TRBJ1-3 and V is TRBV5-6; TRBD1 aligns across 7 bases. The V segment lost 4 bases and the J segment 5 bases; nucleotides outside the gene matches: 3. The CDR3 runs to 13 residues. Germline lookup yields CDR1 SGHDT and CDR2 YYEEEE. The CDR3 region is CASSGDSRNTIYF. In DNA form, the CDR3 reads TGTGCCAGCAGCGGGGACAGCCGAAACACCATATATTTT.

This clone was detected only a few times. The DNA of the CDR3 is TGTGCCAGCAGTTTGCGAGGGGGACCCTACGAGCAGTACTTC. This sequence encodes CASSLRGGPYEQYF. J is TRBJ2-7 and V is TRBV27, with D perhaps matching TRBD1 (6 bases). CDR3 length equals 14 residues. V lost 3 bases and J 2 bases, leaving 11 bases between the germline ends. Germline V gives CDR1 MNHEY, CDR2 SMNVEV (reference sequence).

The V gene is TRBV12-2, the J gene TRBJ2-7; the table calls TRBD2, which could not be checked here. TRBV12-2 is flagged as a pseudogene. The CDR3 is made up of 16 amino acids. The CDR3 nucleotides are TGTGCAAGTCGCTTAGCGATGACTAGCGGGAGCCACGAGCAGTACTTC. Encoded protein: CASRLAMTSGSHEQYF.

V gene TRBV29-1 combines with J gene TRBJ1-5; D is perhaps TRBD1 (5 bases). Germline loops: CDR1 SQVTM, CDR2 ANQGSEA. The CDR3 consists of 13 residues. The V gene lost 1 base and the J gene lost 5 bases, with 9 bases spanning the gap. Here the CDR3 DNA reads TGCAGCGTTGAAGGGCTGGGGCATCAGCCCCAGCATTTT. This gives the protein CSVEGLGHQPQHF.

J is TRBJ2-7 and V is TRBV5-1; 7 bases agree with TRBD1. The CDR3 extends over 15 amino acids. V shed 4 bases and J 3 bases; nucleotides not matched to a gene: 10. Germline CDR1 and CDR2: SGHRS and YFSETQ. The CDR3 loop is CASSPYEGAFYEQYF. The CDR3 nucleotides read TGCGCCAGCAGCCCCTACGAGGGGGCATTCTACGAGCAGTACTTC.

The V gene is TRBV30, the J gene TRBJ2-7, with 7 nucleotides matching TRBD1. There are 12 residues in the CDR3. Losses at the gene ends were 5 bases for V and 7 bases for J; bases not matched to a gene: 8. The germline CDR1 and CDR2 sequences are GTSNPN and SVGIG (reference sequence). CDR3 residues: CAWAGTGVEQYF. In DNA, the CDR3 is TGTGCCTGGGCCGGAACAGGGGTGGAGCAGTACTTC.

The J gene is TRBJ2-1, the V gene TRBV5-4; TRBD2 matches 14 bases. Germline V gives CDR1 SGHNT, CDR2 YYREEE (reference sequence). With V trimmed by 0 bases and J by 7 bases, 9 bases remained unmatched. The CDR3 consists of 18 residues. The CDR3 loop reads CASSLGGRGTSGRNEQFF. As DNA, the CDR3 is TGTGCCAGCAGCTTGGGAGGGAGGGGGACTAGCGGGAGAAATGAGCAGTTCTTC. The whole variable domain, remainder taken from reference TRBV5-4 and TRBJ2-1, is ETGVTQSPTHLIKTRGQQVTLRCSSQSGHNTVSWYQQALGQGPQFIFQYYREEENGRGNFPPRFSGLQFPNYSSELNVNALELDDSALYLCASSLGGRGTSGRNEQFFGPGTRLTVL.